One sample yielded the 17 T cell receptor beta chains listed below, sequenced in a study of blood T cell repertoires in COVID-19. Libraries were prepared by immunoSEQ multiplex PCR; TCRdb keeps only in-frame clonotypes and omits some of them. The table has about 100,000 clones, less than 90% seen once. The sequenced material came from peripheral blood. These receptors were taken from a man of 80 years or more with acute or convalescent COVID-19.

This chain links TRBV5-1 with TRBJ1-3; tentatively, D is TRBD1 (6 bases). The CDR3 extends over 13 amino acids. From germline, CDR1 is SGHRS and CDR2 YFSETQ. The ends were cut back, 4 bases at V and 5 bases at J, with 10 bases in the middle. This CDR3 is CASSTDSRNTIYF. The CDR3 nucleotides read TGCGCCAGCAGCACGGACAGCCGAAACACCATATATTTT. Drawing the rest from reference TRBV5-1 and TRBJ1-3, the complete variable domain is KAGVTQTPRYLIKTRGQQVTLSCSPISGHRSVSWYQQTPGQGLQFLFEYFSETQRNKGNFPGRFSGRQFSNSRSEMNVSTLELGDSALYLCASSTDSRNTIYFGEGSWLTVV.

This clone was counted a single time. The rearrangement links TRBV3-1 (or the pseudogene TRBV3-2) to TRBJ2-2, with TRBD1 identical over 8 bases. The CDR3 has 15 residues. CDR1 and CDR2 from the germline V gene are LGHDT and YNNKEL (reference sequence). V shed 1 base, J shed 5 bases, and the junction held 3 bases outside the gene matches. The CDR3 DNA follows: TGTGCCAGCAGCCAAGGGACAGGGCAAACCGGGGAGCTGTTTTTT. Amino acids: CASSQGTGQTGELFF.

The chain employs TRBV27 and TRBJ2-1; TRBD2 agrees at 7 bases. CDR1 and CDR2 (germline): MNHEY, SMNVEV (reference sequence). The CDR3 length is 15 residues. With 2 bases clipped from V and 4 bases from J, the junction kept 5 bases outside the gene matches. CDR3 in DNA: TGTGCCAGCAGTTTAATCACTAGCGAGTACAATGAGCAGTTCTTC. It codes for CASSLITSEYNEQFF.

The chain carries TRBV5-1 and TRBJ1-2, with 7 bases that match TRBD1. Germline trimming cut 9 bases from V and 1 base from J; bases unmatched to any gene: 6. CDR1 is SGHRS and CDR2 is YFSETQ in the germline V gene. This CDR3 has 13 residues. This CDR3 is CATSSGGNYGYTF. CDR3 DNA sequence: TGCGCCACTAGTTCAGGGGGTAACTATGGCTACACCTTC.

CDR3 DNA sequence: TGTGCCAGACTACCTCGGACTAGCGGGCCCAAATACAATGAGCAGTTCTTC. Translating gives CARLPRTSGPKYNEQFF. The chain has TRBV25-1 and TRBJ2-1; 11 bases agree with TRBD2. Unmatched junction bases numbered 14, after V lost 9 bases and J lost 4 bases. The CDR3 covers 17 residues. Germline CDR1 reads MGHDK; CDR2 reads SYGVNS.

The V and J genes are TRBV5-4 and TRBJ1-3; no definite D call. Trimming cost V 4 bases and J 0 bases, with 11 bases left between them. There are 15 residues in the CDR3. The germline V gene encodes CDR1 SGHNT and CDR2 YYREEE (reference sequence). The CDR3 DNA reads as TGTGCCAGCAGCCCCGACACATTCTCTGGAAACACCATATATTTT. It yields the protein CASSPDTFSGNTIYF.

The rearrangement uses TRBV28 and TRBJ1-6; 8 nucleotides align to TRBD1. Germline V CDR1 and CDR2: MDHEN, SYDVKM. J gave up 5 bases and V 7 bases, and 7 bases lay outside the gene matches. This CDR3 has 15 residues. The CDR3 DNA reads as TGTGCCAGCAACCTTAGACAGGGGAATAATTCACCCCTCCACTTT. The encoded protein is CASNLRQGNNSPLHF.

This chain connects TRBV2 to TRBJ2-1; tentatively, D is TRBD2 (5 bases). Germline CDR1 SNHLY, CDR2 FYNNEI. V was cut by 0 bases and J by 10 bases, with 25 bases left in between. The CDR3 runs to 18 residues. CDR3 sequence: CASSEANRRTAPGREQFF. CDR3 sequence (DNA): TGTGCCAGCAGTGAAGCTAATAGAAGGACTGCGCCCGGTAGGGAGCAGTTCTTC.

The V call is TRBV24-1, the J call TRBJ2-5; 9 bases align to TRBD1. CDR3 length: 12 amino acids. Per the germline V gene, CDR1 is KGHDR and CDR2 is SFDVKD. V was clipped by 9 bases and J by 7 bases; unmatched bases: 5. CDR3 nucleotide sequence: TGTGCCACCTCGGGACAGGGTTCGACCCAGTACTTC. Residues: CATSGQGSTQYF.

The chain is built from TRBV18 and TRBJ2-1; TRBD1 matches at 8 bases. Trimming at V came to 0 bases and at J to 6 bases, leaving 1 base not matched to a gene. CDR1 and CDR2 from the germline V gene are KGHSH and LQKENI. The CDR3 sequence is 14 residues long. The CDR3: CASSPPTGVNEQFF. The CDR3 coding sequence is TGTGCCAGCTCACCACCGACAGGGGTCAATGAGCAGTTCTTC.

Written as DNA, the CDR3 is TGTGCCAGCAGTTACTCCCGCGACAGTACTAACTATGGCTACACCTTC. Translation gives CASSYSRDSTNYGYTF. This chain connects TRBV6-6 to TRBJ1-2; weak D call: TRBD1 (5 bases). There are 16 residues in the CDR3. V was shortened by 0 bases and J by 0 bases, with 11 bases between the two germline ends. Per germline, CDR1 MNHNY and CDR2 SVGAGI (reference sequence).

This chain links TRBV6-6 with TRBJ2-2; 15 bases are a match to TRBD2. Germline values: CDR1 MNHNY, CDR2 SVGAGI (reference sequence). The trim removed 4 bases at V and 6 bases at J, leaving 3 bases unmatched. The CDR3 is 16 amino acids. The CDR3 spells CASSLGLAGGAGELFF. CDR3 DNA sequence: TGTGCCAGCAGTTTGGGACTAGCGGGAGGTGCCGGGGAGCTGTTTTTT.

The chain is built from TRBV19 and TRBJ2-1; D is possibly TRBD2 (5 bases). There are 16 residues in the CDR3. Germline V gene lookup returns CDR1 LNHDA and CDR2 SQIVND (reference sequence). The V and J ends lost 4 bases and 1 base respectively, with 14 bases between them. CDR3 in amino acids: CASSTRQRGSYNEQFF. The CDR3 DNA reads as TGTGCCAGTAGTACTCGCCAGCGCGGGTCCTACAATGAGCAGTTCTTC.

A word on this clone: Other DNA variants within this sample encode the same CDR3. The V and J genes are TRBV28 and TRBJ2-7; 7 bases map to TRBD1. After removal of 3 bases from V and 1 base from J, the junction contained 3 bases not matched to a gene. Germline V gives CDR1 MDHEN, CDR2 SYDVKM. There are 14 residues in the CDR3. The CDR3 bases are TGTGCCAGCAGTTTGACAGGGCCTTCCTACGAGCAGTACTTC. Translating it yields CASSLTGPSYEQYF.

The V and J genes are TRBV30 and TRBJ1-1, with TRBD1 as a possible D gene (5 bases). CDR1 is GTSNPN and CDR2 is SVGIG in the germline V gene (reference sequence). Trimming cost V 2 bases and J 6 bases, with 19 bases left between them. The CDR3 has 15 amino acids. The CDR3 bases are TGTGCCTGGAGTCCAGGTCATGGAGGGACCCCTGAAGCTTTCTTT. Translation: CAWSPGHGGTPEAFF. Full variable domain (missing parts from reference TRBV30 and TRBJ1-1): SQTIHQWPATLVQPVGSPLSLECTVEGTSNPNLYWYRQAAGRGLQLLFYSVGIGQISSEVPQNLSASRPQDRQFILSSKKLLLSDSGFYLCAWSPGHGGTPEAFFGQGTRLTVV.

This clone was seen once. The CDR3 sequence: CATQDRPYGYTF. The CDR3 nucleotides read TGTGCCACACAGGACAGGCCATATGGCTACACCTTC. The V and J genes are TRBV19 and TRBJ1-2, with TRBD1 matching 7 bases. In germline, CDR1 is LNHDA, CDR2 SQIVND (reference sequence). This CDR3 contains 12 residues. V lost 10 bases, J lost 5 bases, and 7 bases stayed unmatched.

The chain is built from TRBV27 and TRBJ2-5; possibly TRBD1 for D (5 bases). Trimming took 0 bases from V and 5 from J, leaving 13 bases between them. Germline CDR1 is MNHEY and CDR2 is SMNVEV (reference sequence). The CDR3 loop spans 15 amino acids. The CDR3 DNA reads as TGTGCCAGCAGTTTATCGAGACAGCGCTCGGAGACCCAGTACTTC. It encodes CASSLSRQRSETQYF.